The source of this TCR beta chain is a study of T cells after posttransplantation cyclophosphamide. Cells defined as naive were viable CD3+CD4+ or CD3+CD8+ and CCR7+CD45RA+CD45RO-CD95-CD27+CD28+. Study-wide findings and caveats: TRB clonality was highly associated with recipient CMV seropositivity and reactivation.

The method was immunoSEQ multiplex PCR; TCRdb's version includes in-frame clones alone and lacks a portion of them. The sample contains roughly 20,000 clones, less than 99% of which appear only once. V was trimmed by 0 bases and J by 8 bases, leaving 13 bases between them. This CDR3 has 15 residues. Germline CDR1 is MGHDK and CDR2 is SYGVNS. As for this clone: Its antigen is as yet unknown.

This chain links TRBV25-1 with TRBJ1-4; D remains ambiguous. The receptor was derived from a middle-aged man in good health, CMV-negative, and a related stem cell transplant donor. The sample consisted of naive CD4+ T cells sorted from PBMCs. For the CDR3, the DNA is TGTGCCAGCAGTGAATACGGGAGAGTGAAGGAAAAACTGTTTTTT. It encodes CASSEYGRVKEKLFF.